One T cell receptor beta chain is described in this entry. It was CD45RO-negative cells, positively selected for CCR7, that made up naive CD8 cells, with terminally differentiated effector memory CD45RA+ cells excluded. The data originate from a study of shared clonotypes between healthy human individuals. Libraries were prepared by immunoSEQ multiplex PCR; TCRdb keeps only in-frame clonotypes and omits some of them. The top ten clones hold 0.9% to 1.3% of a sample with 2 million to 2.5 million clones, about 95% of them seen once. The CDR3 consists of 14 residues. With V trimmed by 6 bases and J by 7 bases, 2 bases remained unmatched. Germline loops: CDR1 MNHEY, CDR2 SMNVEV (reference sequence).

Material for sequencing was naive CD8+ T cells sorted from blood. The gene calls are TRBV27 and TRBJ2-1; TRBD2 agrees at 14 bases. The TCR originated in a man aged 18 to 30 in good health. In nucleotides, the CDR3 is TGTGCCAGCAGGACTAGCGGGAGGGGGAATGAGCAGTTCTTC. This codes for CASRTSGRGNEQFF.